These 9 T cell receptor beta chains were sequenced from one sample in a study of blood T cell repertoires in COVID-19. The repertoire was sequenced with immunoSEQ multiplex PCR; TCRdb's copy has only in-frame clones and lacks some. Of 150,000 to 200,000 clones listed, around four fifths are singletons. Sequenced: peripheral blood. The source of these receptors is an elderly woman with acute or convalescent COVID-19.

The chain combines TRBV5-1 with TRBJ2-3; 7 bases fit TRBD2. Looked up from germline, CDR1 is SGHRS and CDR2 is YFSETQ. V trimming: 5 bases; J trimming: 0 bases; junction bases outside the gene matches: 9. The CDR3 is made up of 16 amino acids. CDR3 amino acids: CASRDRASGSTDTQYF. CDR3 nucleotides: TGCGCCAGCAGGGATAGGGCTAGCGGAAGCACAGATACGCAGTATTTT.

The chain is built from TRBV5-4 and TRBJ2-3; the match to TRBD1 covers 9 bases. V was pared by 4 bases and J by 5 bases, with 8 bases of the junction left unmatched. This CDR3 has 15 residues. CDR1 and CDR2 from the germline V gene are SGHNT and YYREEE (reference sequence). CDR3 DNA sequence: TGTGCCAGCAGCCCGGACAGGGGTGGGGGAGATACGCAGTATTTT. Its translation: CASSPDRGGGDTQYF. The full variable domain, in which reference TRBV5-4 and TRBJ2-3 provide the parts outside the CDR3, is ETGVTQSPTHLIKTRGQQVTLRCSSQSGHNTVSWYQQALGQGPQFIFQYYREEENGRGNFPPRFSGLQFPNYSSELNVNALELDDSALYLCASSPDRGGGDTQYFGPGTRLTVL.

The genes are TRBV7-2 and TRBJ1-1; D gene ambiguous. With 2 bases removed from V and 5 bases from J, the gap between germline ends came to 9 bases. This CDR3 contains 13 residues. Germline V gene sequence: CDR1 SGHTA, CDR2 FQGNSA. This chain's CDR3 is CASSLNKETEAFF. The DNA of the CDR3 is TGTGCCAGCAGCTTAAATAAGGAGACTGAAGCTTTCTTT.

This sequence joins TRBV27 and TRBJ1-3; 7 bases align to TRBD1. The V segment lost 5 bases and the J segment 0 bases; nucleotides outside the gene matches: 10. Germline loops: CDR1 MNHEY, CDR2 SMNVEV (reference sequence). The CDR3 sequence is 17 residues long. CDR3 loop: CASSKSSGGPSGNTIYF. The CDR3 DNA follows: TGTGCCAGCAGTAAGAGCTCAGGGGGTCCCTCTGGAAACACCATATATTTT.

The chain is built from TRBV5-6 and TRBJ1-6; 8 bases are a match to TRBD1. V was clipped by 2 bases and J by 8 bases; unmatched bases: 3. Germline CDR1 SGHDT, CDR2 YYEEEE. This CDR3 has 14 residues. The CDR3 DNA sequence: TGTGCCAGCAGCTTAAACAGGGGGGATTCACCCCTCCACTTT. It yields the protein CASSLNRGDSPLHF.

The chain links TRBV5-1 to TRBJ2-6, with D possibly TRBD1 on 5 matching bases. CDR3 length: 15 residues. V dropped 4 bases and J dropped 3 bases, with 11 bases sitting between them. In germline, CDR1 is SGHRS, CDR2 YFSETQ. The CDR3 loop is CASSVSGNGANVLTF. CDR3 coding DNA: TGCGCCAGCAGCGTCTCAGGGAATGGGGCCAACGTCCTGACTTTC.

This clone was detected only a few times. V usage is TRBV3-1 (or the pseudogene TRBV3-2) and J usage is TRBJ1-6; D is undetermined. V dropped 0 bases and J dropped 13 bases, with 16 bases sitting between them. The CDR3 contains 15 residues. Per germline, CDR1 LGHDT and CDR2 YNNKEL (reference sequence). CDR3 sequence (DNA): TGTGCCAGCAGCCAAGACGTCAACCTGAGGAACCCCCTCCACTTT. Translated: CASSQDVNLRNPLHF.

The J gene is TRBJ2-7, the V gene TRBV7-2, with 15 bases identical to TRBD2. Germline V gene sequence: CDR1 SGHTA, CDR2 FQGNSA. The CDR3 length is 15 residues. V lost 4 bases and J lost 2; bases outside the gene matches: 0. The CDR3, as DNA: TGTGCCAGCAGCTGGACTAGCGGGGGGGCCTACGAGCAGTACTTC. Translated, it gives CASSWTSGGAYEQYF.

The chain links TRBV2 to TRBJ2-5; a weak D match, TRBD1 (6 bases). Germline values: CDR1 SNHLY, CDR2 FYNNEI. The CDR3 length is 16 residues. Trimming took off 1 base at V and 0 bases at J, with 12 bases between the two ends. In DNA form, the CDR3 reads TGTGCCAGCAGTGAAGTGGCAGACAGGTACCAAGAGACCCAGTACTTC. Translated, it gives CASSEVADRYQETQYF.